Below are 9 T cell receptor beta chains sequenced from a single sample in a study of cytomegalovirus exposure and HLA in healthy donors. Repertoires were generated with immunoSEQ multiplex PCR, while TCRdb's copy carries only in-frame clones and drops some. The repertoire includes 150,000 to 200,000 clones, over 65% of them detected once, and less than 8.5% sits in the top ten. Specimen: PBMCs. Receptors were obtained from a man younger than 35 in good health and CMV-seropositive.

The V gene is TRBV4-2, the J gene TRBJ2-3, with D unclear. Per germline, CDR1 LGHNA and CDR2 YNFKEQ. Trimming left V 0 bases short and J 2 bases short, with 9 bases between. There are 15 residues in the CDR3. The CDR3 bases are TGTGCCAGCAGCCAAGATGACACTGACACAGATACGCAGTATTTT. Translating it yields CASSQDDTDTDTQYF.

The genes are TRBV6-1 and TRBJ1-3, with D hard to call. The length of the CDR3 is 13 residues. Germline V gene data show CDR1 as MNHNS and CDR2 as SASEGT. Trimming left V 7 bases short and J 4 bases short, with 11 bases between. The CDR3 sequence: CASTASGGNTIYF. In nucleotides, the CDR3 is TGTGCCAGCACCGCCTCGGGGGGAAACACCATATATTTT.

This chain joins TRBV28 and TRBJ2-6, with 8 bases fitting TRBD1. This CDR3 region has 18 residues. Trimming took 4 bases from V and 0 from J; bases not matched to a gene: 8. Germline CDR1 is MDHEN and CDR2 is SYDVKM. The CDR3 nucleotides read TGTGCCAGCAGTTACTTTCGACAGGGGAGCTCTGGGGCCAACGTCCTGACTTTC. This codes for CASSYFRQGSSGANVLTF.

This clone was recorded a few times. Other DNA sequences in this sample translate to the same CDR3. This chain connects TRBV29-1 to TRBJ2-7; 14 nucleotides line up with TRBD2. The CDR3 is made up of 13 amino acids. CDR1 and CDR2 from the germline V gene are SQVTM and ANQGSEA. V lost 6 bases, J lost 3 bases, and 1 base stayed unmatched. The CDR3 DNA sequence: TGCAGCGTAGGGACTAGCGGGGGCTACGAGCAGTACTTC. Translation: CSVGTSGGYEQYF.

The chain carries TRBV19 and TRBJ2-7, with D uncertain. Between the trimmed V and J ends, which lost 3 bases and 6 bases, there was a span of 9 bases. The germline CDR1 and CDR2 sequences are LNHDA and SQIVND (reference sequence). This CDR3 has 12 residues. The CDR3 DNA sequence: TGTGCCAGTAGTATTTCCGCCAGCGAGCAGTACTTC. Translating gives CASSISASEQYF.

This chain uses TRBV4-1 with TRBJ2-1; 8 bases fit TRBD2. V lost 2 bases and J lost 5; bases outside the gene matches: 8. The CDR3 is 16 amino acids. Germline V CDR1 and CDR2: MGHRA, YSYEKL. Written as DNA, the CDR3 is TGCGCCAGCAGCCAACCTCTAGCGGGCCTGGACAATGAGCAGTTCTTC. Translated: CASSQPLAGLDNEQFF.

CDR3 loop: CASSFSAGMNEQFF. DNA for the CDR3: TGTGCCAGCAGCTTTTCGGCCGGGATGAATGAGCAGTTCTTC. J is TRBJ2-1 and V is TRBV11-3, with D possibly TRBD2 on 5 matching bases. Germline lookup yields CDR1 SGHNT and CDR2 YENEEA. CDR3 length: 14 amino acids. The ends were cut back, 3 bases at V and 7 bases at J, with 13 bases in the middle.

The rearrangement uses TRBV2 and TRBJ2-2, with D possibly TRBD1 on 5 matching bases. V shed 4 bases and J shed 3 bases, with 12 bases lying between them. CDR1 is SNHLY and CDR2 is FYNNEI in the germline V gene. The CDR3 length is 15 residues. CDR3 in DNA: TGTGCCAGCAGTGGGCAGGGTCTCTACACCGGGGAGCTGTTTTTT. Protein: CASSGQGLYTGELFF.

V usage is TRBV27 and J usage is TRBJ2-3, with 7 bases lining up with TRBD1. Trimming removed 3 bases from V and 0 bases from J; junction bases left unmatched: 12. Germline lookup yields CDR1 MNHEY and CDR2 SMNVEV (reference sequence). The CDR3 is 18 residues long. CDR3 protein: CASSFSRGSPTSTDTQYF. As DNA, the CDR3 is TGTGCCAGCAGTTTTAGCAGGGGGTCTCCCACTAGCACAGATACGCAGTATTTT.